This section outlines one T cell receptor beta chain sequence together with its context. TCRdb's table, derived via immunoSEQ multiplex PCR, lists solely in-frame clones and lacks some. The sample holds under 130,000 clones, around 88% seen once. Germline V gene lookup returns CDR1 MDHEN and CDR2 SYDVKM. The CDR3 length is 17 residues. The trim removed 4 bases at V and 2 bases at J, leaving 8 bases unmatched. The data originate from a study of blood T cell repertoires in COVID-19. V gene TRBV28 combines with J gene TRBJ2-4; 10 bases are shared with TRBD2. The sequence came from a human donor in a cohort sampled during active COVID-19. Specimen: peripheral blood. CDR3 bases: TGTGCCAGCAGTTCCTCTCTAGCGGGAGTTACCAAAAACATTCAGTACTTC. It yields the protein CASSSSLAGVTKNIQYF.